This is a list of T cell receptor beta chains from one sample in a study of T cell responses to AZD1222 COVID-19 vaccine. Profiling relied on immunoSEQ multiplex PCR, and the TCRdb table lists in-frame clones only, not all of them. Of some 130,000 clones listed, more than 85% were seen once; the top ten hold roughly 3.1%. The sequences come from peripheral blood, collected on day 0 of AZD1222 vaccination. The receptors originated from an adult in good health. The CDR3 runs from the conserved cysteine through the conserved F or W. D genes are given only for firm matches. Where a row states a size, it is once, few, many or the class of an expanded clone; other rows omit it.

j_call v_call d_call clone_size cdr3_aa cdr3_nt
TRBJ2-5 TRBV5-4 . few CASTFGNQETQYF TGTGCCAGCACTTTCGGCAACCAAGAGACCCAGTACTTC
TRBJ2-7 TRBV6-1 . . CASSTTLESYEQYF TGTGCCAGCAGTACGACTCTCGAATCCTACGAGCAGTACTTC
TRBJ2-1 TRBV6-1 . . CASSEMVSEYNEQFF TGTGCCAGCAGTGAAATGGTTTCAGAATACAATGAGCAGTTCTTC
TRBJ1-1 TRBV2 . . CASELGDAATEAFF TGTGCCAGCGAACTGGGGGATGCGGCCACTGAAGCTTTCTTT
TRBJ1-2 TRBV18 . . CASSPNPSNYGYTF TGTGCCAGCTCGCCCAATCCCTCTAACTATGGCTACACCTTC
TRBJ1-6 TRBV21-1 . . CASEGQDNSPLHF TGTGCCAGCGAAGGACAGGATAATTCACCCCTCCACTTT
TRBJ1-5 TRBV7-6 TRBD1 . CASSEGQGIPYSNQPQHF TGTGCCAGCAGCGAGGGACAGGGTATCCCCTATAGCAATCAGCCCCAGCATTTT
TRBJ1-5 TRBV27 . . CASSRKGGGQGYSNQPQHF TGTGCCAGCAGTCGAAAAGGGGGGGGCCAGGGGTATAGCAATCAGCCCCAGCATTTT
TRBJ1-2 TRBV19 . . CASRGAFDYGYTF TGTGCCAGTAGAGGGGCCTTCGACTATGGCTACACCTTC
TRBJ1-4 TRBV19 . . CASSIAGDTNEKLFF TGTGCCAGTAGTATTGCCGGTGATACTAATGAAAAACTGTTTTTT
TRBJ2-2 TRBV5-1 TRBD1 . CASSLETGGGPGELFF TGCGCCAGCAGCTTGGAGACAGGGGGCGGCCCCGGGGAGCTGTTTTTT
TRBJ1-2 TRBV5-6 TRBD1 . CASSLVAQGASGYTF TGTGCCAGCAGCTTGGTAGCACAGGGGGCAAGTGGCTACACCTTC
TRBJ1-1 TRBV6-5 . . CASSYPRSLRAFF TGTGCCAGCAGTTACCCCCGCTCCTTACGAGCTTTCTTT
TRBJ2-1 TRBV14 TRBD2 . CASSRGLAGGPPYNEQFF TGTGCCAGCAGCCGCGGACTAGCGGGAGGGCCCCCTTACAATGAGCAGTTCTTC
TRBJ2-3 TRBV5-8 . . CASSQFYGTSSTDTQYF TGTGCCAGCAGCCAGTTTTACGGGACTTCTAGCACAGATACGCAGTATTTT
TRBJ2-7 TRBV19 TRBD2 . CASSISLSGGSYEQYF TGTGCCAGTAGTATCAGTTTGAGCGGGGGCTCCTACGAGCAGTACTTC
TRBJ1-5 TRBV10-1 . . CASIWDRSNQPQHF TGCGCCAGCATCTGGGATCGGAGCAATCAGCCCCAGCATTTT
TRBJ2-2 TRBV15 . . CATSLTRGAQTGELFF TGTGCCACCAGCCTTACTCGGGGGGCGCAGACCGGGGAGCTGTTTTTT
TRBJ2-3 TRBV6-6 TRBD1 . CASSYLWTGPTDTQYF TGTGCCAGCAGTTATCTTTGGACAGGGCCCACAGATACGCAGTATTTT
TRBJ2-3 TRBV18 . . CASSPPGTDTQYF TGTGCCAGCTCACCACCAGGCACAGATACGCAGTATTTT
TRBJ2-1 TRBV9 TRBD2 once CASSVISGRAYNEQFF TGTGCCAGCAGCGTTATTAGCGGGAGGGCCTATAATGAGCAGTTCTTC
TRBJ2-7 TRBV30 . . CAWSVMGIVYEQYF TGTGCCTGGAGTGTAATGGGGATTGTGTACGAGCAGTACTTC
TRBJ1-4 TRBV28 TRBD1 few CASSLQGANEKLFF TGTGCCAGCAGTTTACAGGGGGCTAATGAAAAACTGTTTTTT
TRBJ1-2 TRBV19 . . CASRQDYGYTF TGTGCCAGTCGTCAGGACTATGGCTACACCTTC
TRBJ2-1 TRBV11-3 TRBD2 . CASSLASGHLNNEQFF TGTGCCAGCAGCTTAGCTAGCGGCCATCTAAACAATGAGCAGTTCTTC
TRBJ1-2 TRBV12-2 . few CASRLVEGQGARGYTF TGTGCAAGTCGCTTGGTAGAGGGACAGGGGGCCCGTGGCTACACCTTC
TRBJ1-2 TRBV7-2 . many CASSSQGYGYTF TGTGCCAGCAGCTCACAGGGATATGGCTACACCTTC
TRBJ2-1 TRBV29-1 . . CSVEGASGGGEQFF TGCAGCGTTGAGGGGGCTAGCGGAGGGGGTGAGCAGTTCTTC
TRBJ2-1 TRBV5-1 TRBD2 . CASSPGLAGGPGEQFF TGCGCCAGCAGCCCCGGACTAGCGGGAGGGCCGGGTGAGCAGTTCTTC